Listed here are 2 T cell receptor beta chains from one sample, sequenced in a study of T cell changes during pregnancy in multiple sclerosis. Sequenced by immunoSEQ multiplex PCR; TCRdb stores in-frame clones only, minus some. The sample records approximately 110,000 clones, roughly nine tenths being singletons. The source material was peripheral blood, sampled in the third trimester of pregnancy. The receptors were sampled from a female donor with multiple sclerosis, enrolled in a pregnancy study.

This chain joins TRBV15 and TRBJ2-1; 9 nucleotides align to TRBD2. The J segment lost 4 bases and the V segment lost 5 bases, leaving 6 bases of the junction unmatched. Per the germline V gene, CDR1 is LNHNV and CDR2 is YYDKDF (reference sequence). The CDR3 is 15 residues long. The CDR3 reads CATSEREDRYNEQFF. The CDR3 nucleotides read TGTGCCACCAGCGAGCGGGAGGACCGATACAATGAGCAGTTCTTC. Combining the CDR3 with reference TRBV15 and TRBJ2-1 gives the whole variable domain DAMVIQNPRYQVTQFGKPVTLSCSQTLNHNVMYWYQQKSSQAPKLLFHYYDKDFNNEADTPDNFQSRRPNTSFCFLDIRSPGLGDTAMYLCATSEREDRYNEQFFGPGTRLTVL.

J is TRBJ1-3 and V is TRBV30; D is unresolved. This CDR3 has 16 amino acids. V shed 0 bases and J shed 0 bases, with 12 bases lying between them. The germline CDR1 and CDR2 sequences are GTSNPN and SVGIG (reference sequence). The CDR3 here is CAWSVPVGVSGNTIYF. Written as DNA, the CDR3 is TGTGCCTGGAGTGTCCCCGTAGGAGTCTCTGGAAACACCATATATTTT.